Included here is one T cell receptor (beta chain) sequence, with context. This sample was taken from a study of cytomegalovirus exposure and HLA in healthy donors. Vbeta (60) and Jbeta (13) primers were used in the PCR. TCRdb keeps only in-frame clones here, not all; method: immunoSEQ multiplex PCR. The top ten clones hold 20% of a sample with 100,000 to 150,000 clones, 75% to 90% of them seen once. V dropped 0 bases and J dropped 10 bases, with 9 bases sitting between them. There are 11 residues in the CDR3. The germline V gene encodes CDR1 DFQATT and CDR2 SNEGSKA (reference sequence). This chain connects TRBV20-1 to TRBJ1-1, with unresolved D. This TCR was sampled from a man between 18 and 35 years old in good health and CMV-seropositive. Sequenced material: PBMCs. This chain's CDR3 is CSARDLAGAFF. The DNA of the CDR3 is TGCAGTGCTAGAGATCTCGCAGGAGCTTTCTTT.